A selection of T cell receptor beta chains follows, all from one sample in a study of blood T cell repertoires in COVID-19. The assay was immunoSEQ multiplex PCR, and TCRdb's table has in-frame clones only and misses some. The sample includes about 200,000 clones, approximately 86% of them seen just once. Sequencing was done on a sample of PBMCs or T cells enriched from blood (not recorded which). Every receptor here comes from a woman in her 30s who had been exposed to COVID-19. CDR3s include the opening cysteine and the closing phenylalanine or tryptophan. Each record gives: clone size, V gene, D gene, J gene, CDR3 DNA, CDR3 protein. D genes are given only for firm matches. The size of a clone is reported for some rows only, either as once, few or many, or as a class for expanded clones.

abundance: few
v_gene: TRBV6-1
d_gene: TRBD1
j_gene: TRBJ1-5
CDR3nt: TGTGCCAGCAGTGATATTCGACAGGGTAGGAGCAATCAGCCCCAGCATTTT
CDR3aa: CASSDIRQGRSNQPQHF

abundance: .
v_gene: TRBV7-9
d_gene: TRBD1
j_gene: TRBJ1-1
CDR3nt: TGTGCCAGCAGCGGCTCCGGGACAGGGAACACTGAAGCTTTCTTT
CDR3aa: CASSGSGTGNTEAFF

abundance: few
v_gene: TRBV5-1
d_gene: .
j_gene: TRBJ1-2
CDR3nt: TGCGCCAGCAGCTTGGGGTCGTGGGGGGACTATGGCTACACCTTC
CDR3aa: CASSLGSWGDYGYTF

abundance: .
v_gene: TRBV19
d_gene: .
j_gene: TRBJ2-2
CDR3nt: TGTGCCAGTAGTATAACCCCAGGGACGGGGGCCGGGGAGCTGTTTTTT
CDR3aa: CASSITPGTGAGELFF

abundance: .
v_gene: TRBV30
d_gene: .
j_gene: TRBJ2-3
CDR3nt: TGTGCCTGGGGTGTAGGAGGTACGCAGTATTTT
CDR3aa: CAWGVGGTQYF

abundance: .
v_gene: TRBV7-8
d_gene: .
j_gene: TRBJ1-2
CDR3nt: TGTGCCAGCAGCTTAGATGGGGCCGCCCCCCTCTATGGCTACACCTTC
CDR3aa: CASSLDGAAPLYGYTF

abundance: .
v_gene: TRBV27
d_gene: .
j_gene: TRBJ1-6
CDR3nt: TGTGCCAGCTCGCCGAGGGCAGCCTATAATTCACCCCTCCACTTT
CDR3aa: CASSPRAAYNSPLHF

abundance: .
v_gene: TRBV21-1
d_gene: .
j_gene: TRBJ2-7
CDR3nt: TGTGCCAGCAGCAAAGGAACAGGGCAGATGTCCTACGAGCAGTACTTC
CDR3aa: CASSKGTGQMSYEQYF

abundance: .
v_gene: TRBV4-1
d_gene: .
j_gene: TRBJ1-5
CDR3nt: TGCGCCAGCAGCCAAGATTCAAGCGGAGGAAATCCTAGCAATCAGCCCCAGCATTTT
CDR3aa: CASSQDSSGGNPSNQPQHF

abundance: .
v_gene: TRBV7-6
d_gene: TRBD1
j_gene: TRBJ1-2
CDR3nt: TGTGCCAGCAGCAATCCGGGACAGACTAACTATGGCTACACCTTC
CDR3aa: CASSNPGQTNYGYTF

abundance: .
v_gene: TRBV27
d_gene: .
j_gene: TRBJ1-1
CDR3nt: TGTGCCAGCAGCCCGGGCAGGGTTGGGGCGTTTCCAAACACTGAAGCTTTCTTT
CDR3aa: CASSPGRVGAFPNTEAFF

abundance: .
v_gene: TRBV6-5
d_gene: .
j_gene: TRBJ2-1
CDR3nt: TGTGCCAGCATCCGAGACAGATACCCCTACAATGAGCAGTTCTTC
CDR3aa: CASIRDRYPYNEQFF

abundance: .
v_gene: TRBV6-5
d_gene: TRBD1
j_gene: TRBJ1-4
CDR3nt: TGTGCCAGCAGGAAGGACAGGACTAATGAAAAACTGTTTTTT
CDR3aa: CASRKDRTNEKLFF

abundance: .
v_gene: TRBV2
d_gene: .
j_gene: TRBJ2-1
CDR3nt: TGTGCCAGCAGCGAACAGGGTACTGAGCAGTTCTTC
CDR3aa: CASSEQGTEQFF

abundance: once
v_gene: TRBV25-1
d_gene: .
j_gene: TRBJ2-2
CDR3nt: TGTGCCAGCACTCTGACAGCGAACACCGGGGAGCTGTTTTTT
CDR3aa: CASTLTANTGELFF

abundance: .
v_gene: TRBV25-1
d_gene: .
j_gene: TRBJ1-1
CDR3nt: TGTGCCAGCAGTGAATTTTCGACTGAAGCTTTCTTT
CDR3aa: CASSEFSTEAFF

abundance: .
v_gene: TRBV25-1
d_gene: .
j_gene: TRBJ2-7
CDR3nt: TGTGCCAGCAGTGTTATCGGCGGCCCCTACGAGCAGTACTTC
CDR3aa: CASSVIGGPYEQYF

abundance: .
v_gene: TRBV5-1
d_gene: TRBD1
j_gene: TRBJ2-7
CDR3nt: TGCGCCAGCAGCTTTGAACAGGGGCTCTACGAGCAGTACTTC
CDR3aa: CASSFEQGLYEQYF

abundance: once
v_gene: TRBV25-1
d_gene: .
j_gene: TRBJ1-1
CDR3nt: TGTGCCAGCAAGGGGAACGCTAGGTACACTGAAGCTTTCTTT
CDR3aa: CASKGNARYTEAFF

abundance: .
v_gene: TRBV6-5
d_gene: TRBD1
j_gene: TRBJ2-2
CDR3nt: TGTGCCAGCAGTTCGGGACAGGGCGTGAACACCGGGGAGCTGTTTTTT
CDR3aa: CASSSGQGVNTGELFF

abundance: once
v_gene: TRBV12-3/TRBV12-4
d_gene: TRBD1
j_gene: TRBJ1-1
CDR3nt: TGTGCCAGCAGCTCAAGACAGGGGACTGAAGCTTTCTTT
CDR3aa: CASSSRQGTEAFF

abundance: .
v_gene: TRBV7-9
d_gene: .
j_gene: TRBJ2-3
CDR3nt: TGTGCCAGCAGCCCCGGGCGGAGGGGGGGAGCAGATACGCAGTATTTT
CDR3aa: CASSPGRRGGADTQYF

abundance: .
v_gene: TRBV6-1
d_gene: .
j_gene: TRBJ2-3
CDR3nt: TGTGCCAGCAGTGAAGCGCTTCGGGGAAATACGCAGTATTTT
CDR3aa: CASSEALRGNTQYF

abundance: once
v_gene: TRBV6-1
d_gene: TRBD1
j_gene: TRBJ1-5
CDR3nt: TGTGCCAGCAGTGACGGACAGGGCCGCTATAGCAATCAGCCCCAGCATTTT
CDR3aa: CASSDGQGRYSNQPQHF

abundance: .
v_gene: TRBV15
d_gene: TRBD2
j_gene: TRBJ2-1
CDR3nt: TGTGCCACCAGCAGAACTACCGGGGGGGCGAGCAATGAGCAGTTCTTC
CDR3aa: CATSRTTGGASNEQFF

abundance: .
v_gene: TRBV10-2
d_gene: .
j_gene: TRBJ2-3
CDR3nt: TGCGCCAGCAGTGACTTCACAGATACGCAGTATTTT
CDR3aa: CASSDFTDTQYF

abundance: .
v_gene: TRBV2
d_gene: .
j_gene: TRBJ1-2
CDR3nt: TGTGCCAGCAGTGAAGGGGCAGGGCTGAACTATGGCTACACCTTC
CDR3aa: CASSEGAGLNYGYTF

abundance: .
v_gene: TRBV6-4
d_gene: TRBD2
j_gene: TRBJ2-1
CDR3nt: TGTGCCACCACCGGGGGGGGGCCGGGAAATGAGCAGTTCTTC
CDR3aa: CATTGGGPGNEQFF

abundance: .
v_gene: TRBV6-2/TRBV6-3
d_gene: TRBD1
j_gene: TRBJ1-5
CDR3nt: TGTGCCAGCAGCTCCGACAGGGGGAAAGATCAGCCCCAGCATTTT
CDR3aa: CASSSDRGKDQPQHF

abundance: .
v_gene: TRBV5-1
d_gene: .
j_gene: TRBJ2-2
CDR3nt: TGCGCCAGCAGCTTGAACCTAGCGCCCGGGGAGCTGTTTTTT
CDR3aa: CASSLNLAPGELFF

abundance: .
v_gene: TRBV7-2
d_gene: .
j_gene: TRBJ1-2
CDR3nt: TGTGCCAGCAGCTTAGCGCCGGGACTAGCGGGGGGTGGCTACACCTTC
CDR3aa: CASSLAPGLAGGGYTF

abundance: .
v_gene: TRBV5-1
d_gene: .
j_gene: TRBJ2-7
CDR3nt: TGCGCCAGCAGCTTGGATCAGGGATTAAGGCTAAGCGAGCAGTACTTC
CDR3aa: CASSLDQGLRLSEQYF

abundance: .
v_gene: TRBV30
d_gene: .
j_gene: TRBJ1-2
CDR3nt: TGTGCCGGTCTGACAGTCTTGCCTAACTATGGCTACACCTTC
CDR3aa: CAGLTVLPNYGYTF

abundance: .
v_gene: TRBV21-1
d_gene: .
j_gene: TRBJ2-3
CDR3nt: TGTGCCAGCAGTGGGGGAGGACTAGCTCTGGAGGGAGATACGCAGTATTTT
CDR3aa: CASSGGGLALEGDTQYF

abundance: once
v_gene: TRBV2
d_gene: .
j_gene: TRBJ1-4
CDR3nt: TGTGCCAGCAGTGAAGTTGGAGGGGTTCGGGAAAAACTGTTTTTT
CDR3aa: CASSEVGGVREKLFF

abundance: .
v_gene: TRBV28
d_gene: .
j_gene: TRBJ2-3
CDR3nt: TGTGCCAGCAGTTTACAGCGGGTCGGGGAGGGCACAGATACGCAGTATTTT
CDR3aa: CASSLQRVGEGTDTQYF

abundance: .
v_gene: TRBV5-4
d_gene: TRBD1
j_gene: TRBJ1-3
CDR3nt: TGTGCCAGCAGCCTGACAGGGAGACCCCTCTCTGGAAACACCATATATTTT
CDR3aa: CASSLTGRPLSGNTIYF

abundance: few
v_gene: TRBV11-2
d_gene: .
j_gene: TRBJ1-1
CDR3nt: TGTGCCAGCAGTCATAACCAGGGCATGACTGAAGCTTTCTTT
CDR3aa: CASSHNQGMTEAFF

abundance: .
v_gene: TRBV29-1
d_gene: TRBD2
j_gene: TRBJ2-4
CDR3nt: TGCAGCGTACGAGGCGGGACTAGCGGGGACATTCAGTACTTC
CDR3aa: CSVRGGTSGDIQYF

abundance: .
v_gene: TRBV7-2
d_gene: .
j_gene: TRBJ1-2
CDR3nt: TGTGCCAGCAGCCCAAAGGCAGGGATCGATGGCTACACCTTC
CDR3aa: CASSPKAGIDGYTF

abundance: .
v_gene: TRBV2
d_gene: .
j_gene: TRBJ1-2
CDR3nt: TGTGCCAGCAGTGGCGGGTTGGGAAGGAGGCCCCTAGATGGCTACACCTTC
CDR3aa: CASSGGLGRRPLDGYTF